Listed here are 9 T cell receptor beta chains from one sample, sequenced in a study of immune heterogeneity within non-small cell lung tumors. A first 10-cycle multiplex round used 32 V-gene and 13 J-gene primers on TCR beta CDR3. Using its own MiXCR run on the multiplex PCR reads, TCRdb lists one record per CDR3 protein. The sample has about 3,100 distinct CDR3 sequences; 15% to 20% are singletons. Each sample used around 600 ng of genomic DNA from bulk tumor tissue. Several far-apart biopsies were taken per primary tumor during surgery. Patients with untreated, newly diagnosed non-small cell lung cancer underwent curative surgery. The sample taken for sequencing was lung tumor tissue. These receptors came from a man aged 50 to 59 with non-small cell lung cancer.

About this clonotype: Being one base from a much bigger clone, this may be a read error. V usage is TRBV2 and J usage is TRBJ2-7, with TRBD1 matching 7 bases. The CDR3 is 14 amino acids. Per germline, CDR1 SNHLY and CDR2 FYNNEI. The V gene end was trimmed by 10 bases and the J gene end by 2 bases; junction bases not matched to a gene: 11. The CDR3 DNA is TGTGCCAACAGCACAGGGGACCCGCCCTACGAGCAGTACTTC. The encoded protein is CANSTGDPPYEQYF.

Relative to its sample, this clonotype is medium-sized. The J gene is TRBJ2-3, the V gene TRBV7-6; 9 bases are a match to TRBD2. J was trimmed by 2 bases and V by 5 bases; bases with no gene match: 8. This CDR3 has 16 amino acids. Germline values: CDR1 SGHVS, CDR2 FNYEAQ. CDR3 bases: TGTGCCAGCAGCATACCAGCGGGAGGCTACACAGATACGCAGTATTTT. It translates to CASSIPAGGYTDTQYF.

By sample share, this clonotype is medium-sized. The genes are TRBV7-8 and TRBJ1-2, with a tentative D call TRBD1 (5 bases). The V gene lost 4 bases and the J gene lost 5 bases, with 17 bases spanning the gap. Germline V gene sequence: CDR1 SGHVS, CDR2 FQNEAQ. CDR3 length: 15 amino acids. The CDR3 loop reads CASSSTPGGGYGYTF. CDR3 DNA: TGTGCCAGCAGCTCCACCCCGGGGGGAGGGTATGGCTACACCTTC.

The chain joins TRBV3-1 to TRBJ2-1, with 10 bases matching TRBD2. The germline V gene has CDR1 LGHDT and CDR2 YNNKEL (reference sequence). After removal of 6 bases from V and 10 bases from J, the junction contained 21 bases not matched to a gene. This CDR3 has 18 residues. CDR3 residues: CASSPPGLARDLTREQFF. In DNA form, the CDR3 reads TGTGCCAGCAGTCCCCCGGGACTAGCGAGAGACCTTACAAGGGAGCAGTTCTTC.

In its sample, this clonotype is medium-sized. This rearrangement joins TRBV6-1 to TRBJ2-1, with 7 nucleotides matching TRBD1. CDR3 size: 15 residues. From germline, CDR1 is MNHNS and CDR2 SASEGT. The ends lost 5 bases at V and 3 bases at J; junction bases unmatched: 7. The DNA of the CDR3 is TGTGCCAGCAGTCGCCCAGGGGGTTTCTACAATGAGCAGTTCTTC. Its translation: CASSRPGGFYNEQFF.

On this clonotype itself: One end of the junction is discordant with germline, which a read error may explain. The V gene is TRBV7-8, the J gene TRBJ1-5; 7 nucleotides match TRBD1. This CDR3 is built from 15 residues. Germline lookup yields CDR1 SGHVS and CDR2 FQNEAQ. The CDR3 sequence: CSSSLEGQSTQPQHF. The CDR3 coding sequence is TGTTCCAGTAGCTTAGAGGGACAGAGCACTCAGCCCCAGCATTTT. The whole variable domain, filled in from reference TRBV7-8 and TRBJ1-5, reads GAGVSQSPRYKVAKRGQDVALRCDPISGHVSLFWYQQALGQGPEFLTYFQNEAQLDKSGLPSDRFFAERPEGSVSTLKIQRTQQEDSAVYLCSSSLEGQSTQPQHFGDGTRLSIL.

With regard to this clonotype: This clone may be a read error of a much larger clone one base away. The chain links TRBV7-3 to TRBJ2-5; D is unclear. Per germline, CDR1 SGHTA and CDR2 FQGTGA. Trimming took 8 bases from V and 7 from J, leaving 17 bases between them. The CDR3 is made up of 13 amino acids. CDR3 nucleotide sequence: TGTGCCAGCGGTCCGACATCTCCGGGGACCCAGTACTTC. Encoded protein: CASGPTSPGTQYF.

Relative to its sample, this clonotype is medium-sized. The CDR3 region is CASSLRPVSYEQYF. The DNA for the CDR3 is TGTGCCAGCAGCTTACGACCGGTCTCCTACGAGCAGTACTTC. The rearrangement links TRBV11-2 to TRBJ2-7; D is ambiguous. The CDR3 has 14 amino acids. CDR1 and CDR2 (germline): SGHAT, FQNNGV. Trimming left V 2 bases short and J 0 bases short, with 8 bases between.

This clonotype is labeled medium-sized. The chain couples TRBV5-1 to TRBJ2-7; 8 bases match TRBD2. The V gene's germline CDR1 is SGHRS and CDR2 YFSETQ. With V trimmed by 1 base and J by 7 bases, 7 bases remained unmatched. This CDR3 has 14 amino acids. The CDR3 region is CASSLSGGESEQYF. CDR3 in DNA: TGCGCCAGCAGCTTGTCGGGAGGGGAGAGTGAGCAGTACTTC. Full variable domain (outside the CDR3, taken from reference TRBV5-1 and TRBJ2-7): KAGVTQTPRYLIKTRGQQVTLSCSPISGHRSVSWYQQTPGQGLQFLFEYFSETQRNKGNFPGRFSGRQFSNSRSEMNVSTLELGDSALYLCASSLSGGESEQYFGPGTRLTVT.